One and the same sample provided the 4 T cell receptor beta chains below, sequenced in a study of identifying expanded T cells in peripheral blood. The assay was immunoSEQ multiplex PCR, and TCRdb's table has in-frame clones only and misses some. In the table there are 60,000 to 80,000 clones, roughly nine tenths of which are singletons. Sequencing was done on a sample of blood. The receptor source for this set is a person aged 18 to 70 in good health.

This clone has just one count. The CDR3, as DNA: TGTGCCAGCAGCGCCCGGGACAGGGCTAATGAAAAACTGTTTTTT. Translated: CASSARDRANEKLFF. The chain recombines TRBV11-2 with TRBJ1-4; TRBD1 agrees at 9 bases. Per germline, CDR1 SGHAT and CDR2 FQNNGV. The ends lost 5 bases at V and 3 bases at J; junction bases unmatched: 4. The CDR3 sequence is 15 residues long.

The rearrangement uses TRBV5-1 and TRBJ1-1; the D gene is possibly TRBD1 (6 bases). The CDR3 is made up of 13 amino acids. V was trimmed by 4 bases and J by 3 bases, leaving 10 bases between them. Germline CDR1 is SGHRS and CDR2 is YFSETQ. CDR3 sequence reads: CASSRDTDTEAFF. The CDR3 nucleotides are TGCGCCAGCAGCCGGGACACTGACACTGAAGCTTTCTTT.

The J gene is TRBJ2-1, the V gene TRBV11-2; D is ambiguous. This CDR3 region has 15 residues. CDR1 and CDR2 (germline): SGHAT, FQNNGV. V dropped 1 base and J dropped 2 bases, with 9 bases sitting between them. Here the CDR3 reads CASSLGSPTYNEQFF. The CDR3 DNA sequence: TGTGCCAGCAGCTTAGGGAGTCCCACCTACAATGAGCAGTTCTTC.

J is TRBJ2-7 and V is TRBV6-1; 7 nucleotides match TRBD1. Germline V gene data show CDR1 as MNHNS and CDR2 as SASEGT. Trimming removed 6 bases from V and 4 bases from J; junction bases left unmatched: 6. The CDR3 loop spans 13 amino acids. CDR3 coding DNA: TGTGCCAGCAGATGGGGACAGCCATACGAGCAGTACTTC. This encodes CASRWGQPYEQYF.